Here is one T cell receptor beta chain with its context. Followed longitudinally, the Seattle patients had been enrolled during active infection. The data were produced by immunoSEQ multiplex PCR, yet TCRdb's version contains in-frame clones alone and is incomplete. In the table there are fewer than 200,000 clones, around 74% of which are singletons. This entry is derived from a study of blood T cell repertoires in COVID-19. The sequencing input was peripheral blood. This TCR came from a woman aged 55-70 years with COVID-19, enrolled during active disease.

The CDR3 is CASSLDLGRAEAFF. The CDR3 nucleotides read TGTGCCAGCAGCTTGGACTTAGGGCGGGCTGAAGCTTTCTTT. This chain links TRBV5-4 with TRBJ1-1; D uncertain. The CDR3 totals 14 residues. Germline-derived CDR1 and CDR2 are SGHNT and YYREEE (reference sequence). V was pared by 0 bases and J by 6 bases, with 12 bases between.